Described below is a single T cell receptor beta chain sequence and its context. This entry comes from a study of blood T cell repertoires in COVID-19. Study-level background: Acute and convalescent COVID-19 specimens originated in the United States, Italy and Spain. From T cells, B-cell-depleted T cells, or PBMCs came the material, which was cDNA or gDNA.

V dropped 4 bases and J dropped 7; count of bases not matched to a gene: 6. From germline, CDR1 is SGHNT and CDR2 YYREEE (reference sequence). The length of the CDR3 is 15 residues. Produced via immunoSEQ multiplex PCR; TCRdb's table is partial and in-frame only. The sample has under 300,000 clones, approximately 90% seen once. This TCR derives from a man younger than 30 with active or convalescent COVID-19. The sequenced sample was peripheral blood. J is TRBJ2-1 and V is TRBV5-4, with 12 bases that match TRBD2. For the CDR3, the DNA is TGTGCCAGCAGCCGCACTAGCGGGGGGCCTAATGAGCAGTTCTTC. Translated: CASSRTSGGPNEQFF.